The 25 T cell receptor beta chains below were found in one sample sequenced in a study of blood T cell repertoires in COVID-19 (dated by TCRdb to 2018 to 2020). The library was generated by the immunoSEQ multiplex PCR assay. Imported from immuneACCESS, the table was reduced by TCRdb to in-frame sequences with V and J called. These copies leave out some clones; in studies compared against another copy, an unresolved V gene accounts for under half, and the cause of the remainder is not known. Counted in this sample were just under 90,000 clones; around 88% of them appeared once. Over 0.35% of the sample belongs to the ten largest clones. Sequenced material: peripheral blood. The receptors derive from a man aged 55 to 69 with acute or convalescent COVID-19.

This rearrangement joins TRBV3-1 (or the pseudogene TRBV3-2) to TRBJ1-5; possible D gene TRBD1, 6 bases. In germline, CDR1 is LGHDT, CDR2 YNNKEL (reference sequence). Trimming removed 1 base at V and 4 bases at J, with 11 bases between. This CDR3 is 15 amino acids long. CDR3 sequence (DNA): TGTGCCAGCAGCCAAGGGCGGACAGTTAATCAGCCCCAGCATTTT. The encoded protein is CASSQGRTVNQPQHF.

This chain joins TRBV12-5 and TRBJ2-1; possible D gene TRBD1, 7 bases. Per germline, CDR1 LGHNT and CDR2 FRNRAP. V lost 7 bases and J lost 9, with 16 bases in between. The CDR3 has 13 residues. The CDR3 region is CASDMDRRGEQFF. The DNA for the CDR3 is TGTGCTAGTGATATGGACAGGAGGGGTGAGCAGTTCTTC.

The chain carries TRBV7-8 and TRBJ2-5, with 12 bases lining up with TRBD2. Germline trimming cut 3 bases from V and 5 bases from J; bases unmatched to any gene: 10. This CDR3 comprises 17 residues. The V gene's germline CDR1 is SGHVS and CDR2 FQNEAQ. For the CDR3, the DNA is TGTGCCAGCAGCTTGGGACAGACTAGCGGGAGAAAGGAGACCCAGTACTTC. Translation gives CASSLGQTSGRKETQYF.

J is TRBJ2-5 and V is TRBV29-1; 7 nucleotides align to TRBD2. V dropped 4 bases and J dropped 4; count of bases not matched to a gene: 6. Germline V CDR1 and CDR2: SQVTM, ANQGSEA. The CDR3 contains 13 residues. CDR3: CSVAQRGGETQYF. DNA of the CDR3: TGCAGCGTTGCTCAGCGGGGCGGAGAGACCCAGTACTTC. Based on the CDR3 plus reference TRBV29-1 and TRBJ2-5, the full variable domain is SAVISQKPSRDICQRGTSLTIQCQVDSQVTMMFWYRQQPGQSLTLIATANQGSEATYESGFVIDKFPISRPNLTFSTLTVSNMSPEDSSIYLCSVAQRGGETQYFGPGTRLLVL.

In this sample, this clone turned up once. The chain joins TRBV27 to TRBJ2-5; 9 nucleotides match TRBD1. Per the germline V gene, CDR1 is MNHEY and CDR2 is SMNVEV (reference sequence). J lost 4 bases, V lost 5 bases, and 8 bases had no gene match. This CDR3 has 15 residues. The CDR3 region has the DNA TGTGCCAGCAGTAAGGACAGGGGAGGAAGAGAGACCCAGTACTTC. It specifies CASSKDRGGRETQYF.

The rearrangement joins TRBV11-2 to TRBJ2-5; weak D call: TRBD1 (5 bases). The V end was cut by 1 base, the J end by 2 bases, with 8 bases between. This CDR3 has 14 amino acids. From germline, CDR1 is SGHAT and CDR2 FQNNGV. The CDR3 DNA follows: TGTGCCAGCAGCTTAGCCCGACAGCAAGAGACCCAGTACTTC. This translates into CASSLARQQETQYF. Supplemented by reference TRBV11-2 and TRBJ2-5, the full variable domain reads EAGVAQSPRYKIIEKRQSVAFWCNPISGHATLYWYQQILGQGPKLLIQFQNNGVVDDSQLPKDRFSAERLKGVDSTLKIQPAKLEDSAVYLCASSLARQQETQYFGPGTRLLVL.

J is TRBJ2-1 and V is TRBV5-1; weak D call: TRBD2 (6 bases). Germline loops: CDR1 SGHRS, CDR2 YFSETQ. The V gene lost 2 bases and the J gene lost 9 bases, with 15 bases spanning the gap. The CDR3 runs 14 residues. The CDR3 DNA reads as TGCGCCAGCAGCTTTCCGGGAGTTTGGAGTGAGCAGTTCTTC. Translation gives CASSFPGVWSEQFF.

The gene calls are TRBV5-1 and TRBJ2-2; 9 bases agree with TRBD1. Germline trimming cut 5 bases from V and 4 bases from J; bases unmatched to any gene: 0. The CDR3 runs 13 residues. Germline assignment: CDR1 SGHRS and CDR2 YFSETQ. In DNA form, the CDR3 reads TGCGCCAGCAGGGACAGGGGCACCGGGGAGCTGTTTTTT. As protein: CASRDRGTGELFF.

The V call is TRBV5-1, the J call TRBJ2-3, with TRBD2 identical over 11 bases. V lost 2 bases to trimming and J lost 2 bases; unmatched junction nucleotides: 7. Germline CDR1 is SGHRS and CDR2 is YFSETQ. The CDR3 extends over 17 amino acids. CDR3 residues: CASSLLGTSGFTDTQYF. DNA of the CDR3: TGCGCCAGCAGCTTACTCGGGACTAGCGGATTCACAGATACGCAGTATTTT.

The gene calls are TRBV3-1 (or the pseudogene TRBV3-2) and TRBJ1-2; 10 bases line up with TRBD1. After removal of 4 bases from V and 8 bases from J, the junction contained 10 bases not matched to a gene. This CDR3 contains 15 residues. In germline, CDR1 is LGHDT, CDR2 YNNKEL (reference sequence). The CDR3 nucleotides read TGTGCCAGCAGCCCAGGTTTGGGACAGGGGAGAGGCTACACCTTC. Translated, it gives CASSPGLGQGRGYTF.

This chain uses TRBV29-1 with TRBJ2-5, with 7 nucleotides matching TRBD1. CDR1 is SQVTM and CDR2 is ANQGSEA in the germline V gene. J lost 5 bases, V lost 6 bases, and 6 bases had no gene match. This CDR3 contains 12 residues. In DNA form, the CDR3 reads TGCAGCGTCCGACAGGGACGGGAGACCCAGTACTTC. Translating it yields CSVRQGRETQYF. Drawing the rest from reference TRBV29-1 and TRBJ2-5, the complete variable domain is SAVISQKPSRDICQRGTSLTIQCQVDSQVTMMFWYRQQPGQSLTLIATANQGSEATYESGFVIDKFPISRPNLTFSTLTVSNMSPEDSSIYLCSVRQGRETQYFGPGTRLLVL.

V usage is TRBV29-1 and J usage is TRBJ2-1; TRBD2 is a possible D gene (6 bases). This CDR3 has 13 residues. V was clipped by 6 bases and J by 7 bases, with 16 bases between them. Germline lookup yields CDR1 SQVTM and CDR2 ANQGSEA. The CDR3 nucleotides read TGCAGCGTAGCTAGCGCCCCCGCGAATGAGCAGTTCTTC. It yields the protein CSVASAPANEQFF.

Comment on this clone: One end of the junction does not line up with germline, which may come from a read error. This rearrangement joins TRBV19 to TRBJ1-2; D possibly corresponds to TRBD1 (5 bases). CDR1 LNHDA and CDR2 SQIVND come from the germline V gene (reference sequence). This CDR3 contains 17 residues. CDR3: CASSSNPVQATPFRNFF. CDR3 in DNA: TGTGCCAGTAGTTCGAACCCGGTACAGGCGACCCCCTTTAGGAACTTCTTC.

The chain has TRBV19 and TRBJ1-5; 12 bases agree with TRBD1. CDR1 is LNHDA and CDR2 is SQIVND in the germline V gene (reference sequence). The CDR3 has 14 amino acids. V dropped 7 bases and J dropped 7; count of bases not matched to a gene: 5. The CDR3 coding sequence is TGTGCCAGTACAGGGACAGGGGGCTTGCAGCCCCAGCATTTT. The encoded protein is CASTGTGGLQPQHF.

This chain joins TRBV27 and TRBJ2-6, with 8 bases identical to TRBD1. Germline-derived CDR1 and CDR2 are MNHEY and SMNVEV (reference sequence). With V trimmed by 4 bases and J by 3 bases, 11 bases remained unmatched. The CDR3 sequence is 18 residues long. The CDR3 nucleotides are TGTGCCAGCAGTTCCCCTTCCCTGGACAGGGTTGGGGCCAACGTCCTGACTTTC. This sequence encodes CASSSPSLDRVGANVLTF.

V is TRBV9 and J is TRBJ2-7; perhaps TRBD1 as D (5 bases). The V end lost 2 bases, the J end lost 3 bases, and 15 bases lay between the germline ends. The germline gives CDR1 SGDLS, CDR2 YYNGEE. This CDR3 contains 15 residues. CDR3 nucleotide sequence: TGTGCCAGCAGCGTGCAGCCGACAGTTTACTACGAGCAGTACTTC. This translates into CASSVQPTVYYEQYF.

J is TRBJ2-2 and V is TRBV9, with D tentatively TRBD2 (5 bases). CDR1 is SGDLS, CDR2 YYNGEE, per germline. V was pared by 4 bases and J by 6 bases, with 10 bases between. CDR3 length: 13 residues. CDR3 sequence reads: CASSLTAAGELFF. CDR3 coding DNA: TGTGCCAGCAGCTTAACAGCGGCCGGGGAGCTGTTTTTT.

A single count supports this clone. The V call is TRBV10-3, the J call TRBJ2-3; 15 nucleotides match TRBD2. This CDR3 has 16 amino acids. Trimming took 8 bases from V and 1 from J; bases not matched to a gene: 4. The germline CDR1 and CDR2 sequences are ENHRY and SYGVKD. The CDR3 DNA sequence: TGTGCCATCGGGGGACTAGCGGGAGGAGGCACAGATACGCAGTATTTT. This encodes CAIGGLAGGGTDTQYF.

This rearrangement joins TRBV24-1 to TRBJ2-7; D is possibly TRBD2 (6 bases). The CDR3 loop spans 14 amino acids. V was trimmed by 3 bases and J by 5 bases, leaving 13 bases between them. CDR1 is KGHDR, CDR2 SFDVKD, per germline. CDR3 region: CATSDVSGVHEQYF. CDR3 sequence (DNA): TGTGCCACCAGTGATGTGTCGGGGGTACACGAGCAGTACTTC.

V and J are TRBV3-1 (or the pseudogene TRBV3-2) and TRBJ1-2, with TRBD1 matching over 10 bases. The germline V gene has CDR1 LGHDT and CDR2 YNNKEL (reference sequence). The CDR3 has 17 residues. V trimming: 4 bases; J trimming: 4 bases; junction bases outside the gene matches: 12. The DNA of the CDR3 is TGTGCCAGCAGCCGGGGAGGGGGACAGGGGACCCCCTATGGCTACACCTTC. This sequence encodes CASSRGGGQGTPYGYTF.

The rearrangement joins TRBV28 to TRBJ2-1; TRBD2 aligns across 7 bases. Looked up from germline, CDR1 is MDHEN and CDR2 is SYDVKM. This CDR3 has 17 amino acids. The V and J ends lost 6 bases and 6 bases, in that order; junction bases with no gene match: 17. The CDR3, as DNA: TGTGCCAGCAGCCCCTTGGGGGGGTTGACTCTTGGCAATGAGCAGTTCTTC. This sequence encodes CASSPLGGLTLGNEQFF. The whole variable domain, filled in from reference TRBV28 and TRBJ2-1, reads DVKVTQSSRYLVKRTGEKVFLECVQDMDHENMFWYRQDPGLGLRLIYFSYDVKMKEKGDIPEGYSVSREKKERFSLILESASTNQTSMYLCASSPLGGLTLGNEQFFGPGTRLTVL.

The rearrangement joins TRBV5-6 to TRBJ2-7, with TRBD2 matching over 10 bases. Germline V CDR1 and CDR2: SGHDT, YYEEEE. V lost 4 bases and J lost 12; bases outside the gene matches: 7. This CDR3 contains 12 residues. The chain's CDR3 is CASSQLAGARYF. CDR3 sequence (DNA): TGTGCCAGCAGCCAGCTAGCGGGAGCTCGGTACTTC.

The rearrangement joins TRBV6-4 to TRBJ2-1; 7 positions agree with TRBD2. CDR3 length: 14 amino acids. The germline gives CDR1 MRHNA, CDR2 SNTAGT. V lost 9 bases, J lost 10 bases, and 15 bases stayed unmatched. CDR3 sequence: CASRRDFQGGEQFF. The CDR3 bases are TGTGCCAGTAGACGGGACTTCCAGGGAGGGGAGCAGTTCTTC.

V gene TRBV5-1 combines with J gene TRBJ1-5, with D possibly matching TRBD1 (6 bases). V dropped 1 base and J dropped 2 bases, with 13 bases sitting between them. CDR3 length: 16 residues. Germline values: CDR1 SGHRS, CDR2 YFSETQ. This CDR3 is CASSLNGGAGNQPQHF. The CDR3 DNA reads TGCGCCAGCAGCTTGAACGGGGGGGCAGGCAATCAGCCCCAGCATTTT. Drawing the rest from reference TRBV5-1 and TRBJ1-5, the complete variable domain is KAGVTQTPRYLIKTRGQQVTLSCSPISGHRSVSWYQQTPGQGLQFLFEYFSETQRNKGNFPGRFSGRQFSNSRSEMNVSTLELGDSALYLCASSLNGGAGNQPQHFGDGTRLSIL.

This clone was observed once. CDR3 residues: CAWGSRVGETQYF. The CDR3 DNA is TGTGCCTGGGGCTCCAGGGTTGGGGAGACCCAGTACTTC. V usage is TRBV30 and J usage is TRBJ2-5, with a tentative D call TRBD1 (5 bases). There are 13 residues in the CDR3. Germline V gene data show CDR1 as GTSNPN and CDR2 as SVGIG (reference sequence). Trimming pared 5 bases from V and 5 bases from J, leaving 15 bases between.